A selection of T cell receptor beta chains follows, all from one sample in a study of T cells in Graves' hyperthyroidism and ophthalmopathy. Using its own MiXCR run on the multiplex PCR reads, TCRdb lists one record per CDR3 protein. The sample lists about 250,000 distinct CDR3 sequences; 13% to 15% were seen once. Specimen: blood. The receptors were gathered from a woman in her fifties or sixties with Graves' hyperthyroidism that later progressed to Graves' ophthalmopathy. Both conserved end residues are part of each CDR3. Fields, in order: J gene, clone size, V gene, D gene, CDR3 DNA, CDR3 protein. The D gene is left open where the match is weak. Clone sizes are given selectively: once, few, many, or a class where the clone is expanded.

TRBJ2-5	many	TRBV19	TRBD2	TGTGCCAGTAGTGTGGGACTAGCGGCCTTACAAGAGACCCAGTACTTC	CASSVGLAALQETQYF
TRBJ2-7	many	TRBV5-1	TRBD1	TGCGCCAGCAGCGTAACAGGGGGCGGCGAGCAGTACTTC	CASSVTGGGEQYF
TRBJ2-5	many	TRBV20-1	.	TGCAGTGCTATGCCACAAGAGACCCAGTACTTC	CSAMPQETQYF
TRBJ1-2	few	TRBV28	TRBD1	TGTGCCAGCAGTTTATTGGGACAGGGGGCGGGGGGCTACACCTTC	CASSLLGQGAGGYTF
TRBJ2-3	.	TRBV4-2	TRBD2	TGTGCCAGCAGCCTGGGACTAGCGGGACTAAGCACAGATACGCAGTATTTT	CASSLGLAGLSTDTQYF
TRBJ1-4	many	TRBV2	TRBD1	TGTGCCAGCAGAACAGGGGGCGCGGGTGAAAAACTGTTTTTT	CASRTGGAGEKLFF
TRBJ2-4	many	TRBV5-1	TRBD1	TGCGCCAGCAGCAATCGACAGGGGGGATCCAAAAACATTCAGTACTTC	CASSNRQGGSKNIQYF
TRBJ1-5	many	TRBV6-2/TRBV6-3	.	TGTGCCAGCAGTTACGAGGGTCGGGGCAATCAGCCCCAGCATTTT	CASSYEGRGNQPQHF
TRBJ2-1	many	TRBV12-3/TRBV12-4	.	TGTGCCAGCAGTTTAAACGCTGGGTACAATGAGCAGTTCTTC	CASSLNAGYNEQFF
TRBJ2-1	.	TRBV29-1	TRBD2	TGCAGCGTTGTTCGGCTAGCGGGAATTAGCTCCTACAATGAGCAGTTCTTC	CSVVRLAGISSYNEQFF
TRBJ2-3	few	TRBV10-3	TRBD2	TGTGCCATCAGTGCTGGCGTTAGCGGGAGGGTGAGGAGCACAGATACGCAGTATTTT	CAISAGVSGRVRSTDTQYF
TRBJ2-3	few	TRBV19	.	TGTGCCAGTAGTATTGGGAGTCTCGGAGGCACAGATACGCAGTATTTT	CASSIGSLGGTDTQYF
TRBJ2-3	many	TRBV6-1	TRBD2	TGTGCCAGCAGTGGGAGGTTTGACTGGAGCGGGAGCGCAGATACGCAGTATTTT	CASSGRFDWSGSADTQYF
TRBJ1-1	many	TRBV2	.	TGTGCCAGCAGTGATGTTCGGGGGCAATGGAGTGAAGCTTTCTTT	CASSDVRGQWSEAFF
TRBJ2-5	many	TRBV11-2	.	TGTGCCAGCAGCTTAACAAGGGGGGAGACCCAGTACTTC	CASSLTRGETQYF
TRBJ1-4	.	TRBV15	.	TGTGCCACCAGCAGAGGTTCAGGGGCTAATGAAAAACTGTTTTTT	CATSRGSGANEKLFF
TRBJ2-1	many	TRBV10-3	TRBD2	TGTGCCATCAGTGAGTCGGGGGCTAGCGGGAGGAGAAGGAATGAGCAGTTCTTC	CAISESGASGRRRNEQFF
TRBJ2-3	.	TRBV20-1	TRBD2	TGCAGTGCTAGTGCTAGCGGGGGGGGAGATACGCAGTATTTT	CSASASGGGDTQYF
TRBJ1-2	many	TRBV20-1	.	TGCAGTGCTAGGTTCTTTGATGGCTACACCTTC	CSARFFDGYTF
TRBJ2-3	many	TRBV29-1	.	TGCAGCTCCAGAGTCCTTAATACGCAGTATTTT	CSSRVLNTQYF
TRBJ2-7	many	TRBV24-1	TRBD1	TGTGCCACCAGTGACCGCCACAGATCGACAGGGGGAGAGCAGTACTTC	CATSDRHRSTGGEQYF
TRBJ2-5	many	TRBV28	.	TGTGCCAGCAGGGCCGACAGGAAGATTAGCCAAGAGACCCAGTACTTC	CASRADRKISQETQYF